This T cell receptor beta chain was sequenced in a study of T cell therapy after organ transplantation (dated by TCRdb to the late 2010s). For the wider study: The therapy products consisted of autologous CMV-specific T cells grown in vitro for 2 to 3 weeks using a peptide pool of 30 HLA class I and II CMV epitopes. Each patient got up to 6 T cell doses, given every 2 weeks, and was then monitored for around 28 weeks after finishing therapy. Of the ten or so patients, eight were classified as clinical responders and two as nonresponders. Across 2 to 6 intravenous infusions, patients got a median of 1.92 x 10^8 CMV-specific T cells. This study was a follow-up analysis of the TRBV repertoire from an open-label phase I trial that tested autologous CMV-specific adoptive T cell therapy in people who had received solid-organ transplants. Peripheral blood samples for the pretherapy time point were taken before T cell therapy began. Only about 80% of the 10 patients had long-term post-therapy samples available.

Reading the label with the study, this specimen's time point is: before start of T cell therapy. Patients were solid-organ transplant recipients with drug-resistant/recurrent cytomegalovirus. Ten to eleven trial participants were selected for repertoire analysis based on availability of post-therapy peripheral blood mononuclear cells. Viable CD3+CD8+CD4- lymphocytes were isolated from PBMCs by sorting on a BD FACSAria III. Genomic DNA was extracted from sorted cells with the Qiagen DNeasy Kit. Using the immunoSEQ two-step, bias-controlled multiplex PCR assay, TRB CDR3 regions were amplified from genomic DNA. An Illumina NextSeq 500 was used to sequence the CDR3 libraries. Per the source publication's procedure: The immunoSEQ Analyzer platform was used for initial alignment and bioinformatics, including bias normalization against synthetic CDR3 analogs. Annotation of V, D and J genes followed the definitions in the IMGT database. Additional TRBV analyses were carried out with default settings in VDJtools version 1.1.10 and the R package tcR version 2.2.1.11. For the GLIPH analysis, version 1.0 was run with default settings. Significant clonotype frequency changes were tested by 2-sided binomial test with Benjamini-Hochberg correction (alpha = 0.01) in CDR3 sequences with at least 5 reads. TCRdb took this table from immuneACCESS and kept in-frame rearrangements with V and J called. Such tables lack part of the clones; where checked against another copy, unresolved V genes explain under half of the gap, and the rest is unexplained. The D gene and trimming were derived from the DNA, and the V and J assignments and clone size from that table. The sample table holds some 47,000 clones, of which 94% were seen once. Clones ranked in the top ten supply 2.5% to 4% of the sample.

On the study overall, not on this receptor specifically: Fold change in CD8 clonality after therapy was inversely correlated with pretherapy clonality, suggesting that less biased repertoires were more receptive to remodeling. Before therapy, nonresponders had marked clonal expansions, and their repertoires changed minimally after therapy. The small cohort prevented assessing confounders such as concurrent antirejection and antiviral medications. Post-therapy reconstitution appeared to include both transferred clonotypes and endogenous clonotypes not detected in the therapy products. Few detected expansions in nonresponders may reflect reduced sample coverage from poor CD8+ T cell yield.

Concerning this clone itself: Its antigen remains unidentified. The record has no base qualities; no much larger clone is one base away.

The sequencing used CD8+ T cells from blood, collected before autologous CMV-specific T cell therapy. The sequence came from a human patient who had received a solid organ transplant and had CMV disease.

CDR3 reads: CASSLERRSNTGELFF. The nucleotide sequence reads as follows: TGTGCCAGCAGCTTAGAACGCCGTTCGAACACCGGGGAGCTGTTTTTT. Recombination connected TRBV11-2 to TRBJ2-2, with the D gene not confidently named. The CDR3 has 16 amino acids, counting the end cysteine and phenylalanine. Only the CDR3 DNA is retained, 48 bases long and in frame from the first base. The germline V gene gives CDR1 as SGHAT and CDR2 as FQNNGV. The V and J ends are trimmed by 0 bases and 0 bases, leaving 8 bases between them.